These 28 T cell receptor beta chains originate from one sample sequenced in a study of blood T cell repertoires in COVID-19. The protocol was immunoSEQ multiplex PCR, while the TCRdb copy is restricted to in-frame clones and leaves out a portion. The repertoire has about 170,000 clones, 65% to 90% of them found once; the top ten carry 7%. The sample consisted of peripheral blood. These receptors were obtained from a woman aged 40 to 50 with COVID-19, enrolled during active disease.

The chain joins TRBV29-1 to TRBJ2-7; 8 bases line up with TRBD1. Germline-derived CDR1 and CDR2 are SQVTM and ANQGSEA. This CDR3 contains 13 residues. The J segment lost 0 bases and the V segment lost 4 bases, leaving 2 bases of the junction unmatched. DNA for the CDR3: TGCAGCGTTGGGACAGGGAGCTCCTACGAGCAGTACTTC. Translated, it gives CSVGTGSSYEQYF.

A note on this clone: This sample also contains other DNA sequences that code for the same CDR3. The chain combines TRBV20-1 with TRBJ1-5; 9 bases fit TRBD1. The CDR3 runs 14 residues. The germline CDR1 and CDR2 sequences are DFQATT and SNEGSKA (reference sequence). With V trimmed by 3 bases and J by 4 bases, 4 bases remained unmatched. Here the CDR3 DNA reads TGCAGTGCTAGTTTTGGGACAGGGAATCAGCCCCAGCATTTT. Residues: CSASFGTGNQPQHF.

The chain couples TRBV7-2 to TRBJ1-2; tentative D call: TRBD1 (5 bases). The CDR3 spans 14 residues. The germline CDR1 and CDR2 sequences are SGHTA and FQGNSA. V lost 1 base, J lost 8 bases, and 14 bases lay in between. CDR3 nucleotide sequence: TGTGCCAGCAGCTTAGTAGGGGCCTTGGAGGGCTACACCTTC. Translating gives CASSLVGALEGYTF.

The CDR3 protein is CSVSSGNSNAGELFF. As DNA, the CDR3 is TGCAGCGTTTCTAGCGGGAATAGTAATGCCGGGGAGCTGTTTTTT. This chain links TRBV29-1 with TRBJ2-2; 9 bases map to TRBD2. This CDR3 has 15 amino acids. Germline values: CDR1 SQVTM, CDR2 ANQGSEA. With 5 bases clipped from V and 6 bases from J, the junction kept 10 bases outside the gene matches.

The chain combines TRBV11-2 with TRBJ2-1, with TRBD2 matching over 7 bases. CDR1 SGHAT and CDR2 FQNNGV come from the germline V gene. This CDR3 comprises 15 residues. V shed 1 base and J 9 bases; nucleotides not matched to a gene: 9. The DNA of the CDR3 is TGTGCCAGCAGCTTAGTTCGGGGAGGGGTGATTGAGCAGTTCTTC. Residues: CASSLVRGGVIEQFF.

The CDR3 loop reads CASSVGTSANYNEQFF. Written as DNA, the CDR3 is TGTGCCAGCAGCGTCGGGACTAGCGCAAACTACAATGAGCAGTTCTTC. The chain employs TRBV5-4 and TRBJ2-1; 10 bases line up with TRBD2. This CDR3 comprises 16 residues. J gave up 3 bases and V 4 bases, and 7 bases lay outside the gene matches. Germline loops: CDR1 SGHNT, CDR2 YYREEE (reference sequence). The whole variable domain, remainder taken from reference TRBV5-4 and TRBJ2-1, is ETGVTQSPTHLIKTRGQQVTLRCSSQSGHNTVSWYQQALGQGPQFIFQYYREEENGRGNFPPRFSGLQFPNYSSELNVNALELDDSALYLCASSVGTSANYNEQFFGPGTRLTVL.

This chain links TRBV19 with TRBJ1-1; D is uncertain. CDR1 is LNHDA and CDR2 is SQIVND in the germline V gene (reference sequence). Trimming removed 7 bases at V and 1 base at J, with 16 bases between. CDR3 size: 15 residues. CDR3 nucleotides: TGTGCCAGTACCAGTAAGGGAGCAGGGAACACTGAAGCTTTCTTT. Its protein is CASTSKGAGNTEAFF.

The chain links TRBV5-4 to TRBJ1-2; a weak D match, TRBD1 (5 bases). Germline CDR1 is SGHNT and CDR2 is YYREEE (reference sequence). CDR3 length equals 14 residues. The V gene lost 5 bases and the J gene lost 3 bases, with 14 bases spanning the gap. The CDR3 nucleotides read TGTGCCAGCAGTGTTTACAGGTTCGACTATGGCTACACCTTC. Translation gives CASSVYRFDYGYTF.

V gene TRBV29-1 combines with J gene TRBJ1-2, with D possibly TRBD1 on 6 matching bases. V lost 0 bases and J lost 2, with 10 bases in between. CDR1 and CDR2 (germline): SQVTM, ANQGSEA. This CDR3 is built from 14 residues. CDR3 amino acids: CSVEEGTSNYGYTF. The CDR3 bases are TGCAGCGTTGAAGAAGGGACATCGAACTATGGCTACACCTTC.

This rearrangement joins TRBV5-6 to TRBJ2-5, with 9 bases fitting TRBD1. V gave up 3 bases and J gave up 2 bases; unmatched junction bases: 11. The V gene's germline CDR1 is SGHDT and CDR2 YYEEEE. The CDR3 sequence is 17 residues long. The DNA for the CDR3 is TGTGCCAGCAGCTGGCGGGGGACAGGGCCTACTCAAGAGACCCAGTACTTC. It yields the protein CASSWRGTGPTQETQYF. Drawing the rest from reference TRBV5-6 and TRBJ2-5, the complete variable domain is DAGVTQSPTHLIKTRGQQVTLRCSPKSGHDTVSWYQQALGQGPQFIFQYYEEEERQRGNFPDRFSGHQFPNYSSELNVNALLLGDSALYLCASSWRGTGPTQETQYFGPGTRLLVL.

V gene TRBV25-1 combines with J gene TRBJ2-1; no firm D call. The CDR3 sequence is 10 residues long. In germline, CDR1 is MGHDK, CDR2 SYGVNS. V shed 10 bases and J shed 1 base, with 2 bases lying between them. The CDR3 reads CATSYNEQFF. The CDR3 DNA reads TGTGCCACTTCCTACAATGAGCAGTTCTTC.

V gene TRBV19 combines with J gene TRBJ2-5, with D maybe TRBD2 (6 bases). Germline V CDR1 and CDR2: LNHDA, SQIVND (reference sequence). Trimming took 4 bases from V and 1 from J, leaving 10 bases between them. The length of the CDR3 is 14 residues. The CDR3 reads CASSTGTLQETQYF. CDR3 sequence (DNA): TGTGCCAGTAGTACCGGGACTCTCCAAGAGACCCAGTACTTC.

This chain uses TRBV20-1 with TRBJ1-1, with a weak D call TRBD1 (5 bases). This CDR3 contains 12 residues. Per the germline V gene, CDR1 is DFQATT and CDR2 is SNEGSKA (reference sequence). V was trimmed by 3 bases and J by 9 bases, leaving 14 bases between them. The CDR3 sequence is CSASGGTLKAFF. Here the CDR3 DNA reads TGCAGTGCTAGTGGGGGGACTTTGAAAGCTTTCTTT.

The chain is built from TRBV3-1 (or the pseudogene TRBV3-2) and TRBJ2-3, with 9 bases identical to TRBD2. The V segment lost 5 bases and the J segment 7 bases; nucleotides outside the gene matches: 10. Germline V lookup: CDR1 LGHDT, CDR2 YNNKEL (reference sequence). The CDR3 is 15 amino acids. The CDR3 spells CASSSVWRGGHTQYF. The DNA of the CDR3 is TGTGCCAGCAGCTCGGTCTGGCGGGGGGGCCATACGCAGTATTTT.

Here the CDR3 DNA reads TGTGCCAGTGGGGCCATCGACAATTCACCCCTCCACTTT. As protein: CASGAIDNSPLHF. The chain combines TRBV6-5 with TRBJ1-6; TRBD1 is a possible D gene (5 bases). Per germline, CDR1 MNHEY and CDR2 SVGAGI. The V and J ends lost 9 bases and 7 bases respectively, with 13 bases between them. The CDR3 is 13 amino acids.

The CDR3 loop is CASSPMLGEVAYNEQFF. CDR3 DNA: TGTGCCAGCAGCCCGATGCTTGGGGAGGTAGCCTACAATGAGCAGTTCTTC. The chain combines TRBV5-6 with TRBJ2-1, with D maybe TRBD2 (6 bases). Germline V CDR1 and CDR2: SGHDT, YYEEEE. This CDR3 region has 17 residues. Trimming removed 4 bases at V and 2 bases at J, with 19 bases between.

The chain is built from TRBV2 and TRBJ1-5, with 7 bases matching TRBD1. V shed 6 bases, J shed 0 bases, and the junction held 2 bases outside the gene matches. The CDR3 is made up of 14 amino acids. In germline, CDR1 is SNHLY, CDR2 FYNNEI. The CDR3 DNA reads TGTGCCAGCAGCAGGGGGTATAGCAATCAGCCCCAGCATTTT. Protein: CASSRGYSNQPQHF.

This chain connects TRBV5-1 to TRBJ2-7, with 10 nucleotides matching TRBD2. Germline-derived CDR1 and CDR2 are SGHRS and YFSETQ. With 4 bases clipped from V and 7 bases from J, the junction kept 5 bases outside the gene matches. The CDR3 length is 13 residues. In DNA, the CDR3 is TGCGCCAGCAGCCCTAGCGGGAGTGAGGAGCAGTACTTC. Translating it yields CASSPSGSEEQYF. Complete variable domain (other parts from reference TRBV5-1 and TRBJ2-7): KAGVTQTPRYLIKTRGQQVTLSCSPISGHRSVSWYQQTPGQGLQFLFEYFSETQRNKGNFPGRFSGRQFSNSRSEMNVSTLELGDSALYLCASSPSGSEEQYFGPGTRLTVT.

This chain connects TRBV19 to TRBJ2-5; the match to TRBD1 covers 9 bases. CDR3 size: 15 residues. Germline CDR1 LNHDA, CDR2 SQIVND (reference sequence). The V segment lost 2 bases and the J segment 2 bases; nucleotides outside the gene matches: 3. As DNA, the CDR3 is TGTGCCAGTAGTATAACTGGGACAGGGCAAGAGACCCAGTACTTC. Amino acids: CASSITGTGQETQYF.

The chain couples TRBV24-1 to TRBJ2-1; 10 bases are shared with TRBD1. Trimming took 8 bases from V and 5 from J; bases not matched to a gene: 14. Germline V CDR1 and CDR2: KGHDR, SFDVKD. The CDR3 covers 17 residues. The CDR3 sequence is CATIRSIPGQGNNEQFF. The CDR3 nucleotides are TGTGCCACCATTCGATCCATTCCGGGACAGGGGAACAATGAGCAGTTCTTC.

This clone came up once. The chain couples TRBV14 to TRBJ2-1; 8 bases map to TRBD2. The germline V gene encodes CDR1 SGHDN and CDR2 FVKESK. J was trimmed by 6 bases and V by 3 bases; bases with no gene match: 7. CDR3 length equals 15 residues. CDR3 sequence reads: CASSHGAGAFNEQFF. The CDR3, as DNA: TGTGCCAGCAGCCATGGAGCGGGAGCGTTCAATGAGCAGTTCTTC.

The genes are TRBV19 and TRBJ2-1; TRBD2 agrees at 9 bases. The CDR3 is 15 residues long. V was clipped by 8 bases and J by 6 bases; unmatched bases: 11. CDR1 is LNHDA, CDR2 SQIVND, per germline (reference sequence). This CDR3 is CASGGRLAEGNEQFF. CDR3 DNA sequence: TGTGCCAGTGGCGGAAGACTAGCGGAGGGCAATGAGCAGTTCTTC.

The V and J genes are TRBV7-9 and TRBJ1-2, with 9 bases identical to TRBD1. The CDR3 sequence is 16 residues long. In germline, CDR1 is SEHNR, CDR2 FQNEAQ (reference sequence). The ends lost 1 base at V and 4 bases at J; junction bases unmatched: 7. CDR3 amino acids: CASSLVGTGSAYGYTF. Here the CDR3 DNA reads TGTGCCAGCAGCTTAGTTGGGACAGGGTCTGCCTATGGCTACACCTTC.

The chain couples TRBV19 to TRBJ2-7; TRBD2 aligns across 11 bases. After removal of 6 bases from V and 1 base from J, the junction contained 5 bases not matched to a gene. The CDR3 totals 15 residues. Germline CDR1 is LNHDA and CDR2 is SQIVND (reference sequence). The CDR3 region is CASSPTSGTSYEQYF. Written as DNA, the CDR3 is TGTGCCAGTAGCCCGACTAGCGGGACTTCCTACGAGCAGTACTTC.

V and J are TRBV21-1 and TRBJ2-7; the table gives TRBD1 as D, unverified against the DNA. TRBV21-1 is deemed a pseudogene. CDR3 size: 14 residues. The CDR3 DNA is TGTGCCAGCAGCTCCCGACAGCTGTCCTACGAGCAGTACTTC. Protein sequence: CASSSRQLSYEQYF.

This clone was picked up one time. The gene calls are TRBV5-1 and TRBJ1-4, with D possibly TRBD1 on 6 matching bases. Germline V gives CDR1 SGHRS, CDR2 YFSETQ. Deletions cut 4 bases from V and 4 bases from J, with 11 bases between. The CDR3 has 14 amino acids. The CDR3 region is CASSLGQSNEKLFF. Written as DNA, the CDR3 is TGCGCCAGCAGCCTAGGACAGAGTAATGAAAAACTGTTTTTT.

This clone has ten or more counts. V gene TRBV14 combines with J gene TRBJ1-1; D unresolved. The CDR3 extends over 13 amino acids. Trimming removed 6 bases from V and 0 bases from J, with 8 bases in between. The germline gives CDR1 SGHDN, CDR2 FVKESK. The CDR3 DNA is TGTGCCAGCAGTGTACAGTTGAACACTGAAGCTTTCTTT. Its translation: CASSVQLNTEAFF. The entire variable domain, with the rest obtained from reference TRBV14 and TRBJ1-1, is as follows: EAGVTQFPSHSVIEKGQTVTLRCDPISGHDNLYWYRRVMGKEIKFLLHFVKESKQDESGMPNNRFLAERTGGTYSTLKVQPAELEDSGVYFCASSVQLNTEAFFGQGTRLTVV.

V gene TRBV5-4 combines with J gene TRBJ1-1; 7 bases agree with TRBD1. The CDR3 has 15 amino acids. Germline CDR1 is SGHNT and CDR2 is YYREEE (reference sequence). The J segment lost 1 base and the V segment lost 3 bases, leaving 6 bases of the junction unmatched. Here the CDR3 reads CASSWPGQKNTEAFF. The CDR3 DNA reads as TGTGCCAGCAGCTGGCCGGGACAGAAGAACACTGAAGCTTTCTTT.